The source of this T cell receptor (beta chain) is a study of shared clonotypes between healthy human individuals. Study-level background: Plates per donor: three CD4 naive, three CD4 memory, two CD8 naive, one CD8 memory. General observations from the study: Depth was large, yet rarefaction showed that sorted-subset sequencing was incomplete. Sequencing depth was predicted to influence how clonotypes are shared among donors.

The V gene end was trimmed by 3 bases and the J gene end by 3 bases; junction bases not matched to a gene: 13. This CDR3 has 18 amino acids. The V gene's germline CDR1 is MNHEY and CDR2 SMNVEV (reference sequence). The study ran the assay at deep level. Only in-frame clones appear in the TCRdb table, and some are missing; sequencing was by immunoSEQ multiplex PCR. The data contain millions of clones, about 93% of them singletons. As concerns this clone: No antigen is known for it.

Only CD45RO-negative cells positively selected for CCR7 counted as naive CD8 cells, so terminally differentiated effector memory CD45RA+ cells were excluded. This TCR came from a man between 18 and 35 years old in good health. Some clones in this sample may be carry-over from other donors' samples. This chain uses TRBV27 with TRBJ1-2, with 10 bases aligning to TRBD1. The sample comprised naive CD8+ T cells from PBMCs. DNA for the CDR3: TGTGCCAGCAGTTTGCGGAAGGGACAGGGGATTAGTGACTATGGCTACACCTTC. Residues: CASSLRKGQGISDYGYTF.